The 21 T cell receptor beta chains in this list originate from one sample, sequenced in a study of shared clonotypes between healthy human individuals (dated by TCRdb to 2018 to 2021). Library generation was performed with the immunoSEQ multiplex PCR assay. Not all clones reach the TCRdb copy of this immuneACCESS table, which keeps in-frame sequences only. Checked studies attribute under half of the gap to unresolved V genes and leave the rest unexplained. This sample gives roughly 640,000 clones in total; more than 95% of them show up just once. The ten largest clones represent about 0.06% of the sample. Specimen: naive CD4+ T cells sorted from blood. The cell subset or site label, read with the paper, signifies: CD45RA+ positively selected. These receptor sequences come from a woman aged 25 to 39 in good health.

In regard to this clone: Other DNA sequences from this sample encode an identical CDR3 as well. J is TRBJ2-7 and V is TRBV18; the match to TRBD1 covers 8 bases. This CDR3 has 14 amino acids. V dropped 2 bases and J dropped 2; count of bases not matched to a gene: 2. Germline CDR1 and CDR2: KGHSH and LQKENI. The DNA for the CDR3 is TGTGCCAGCTCACCAGGACAGGGTACCTACGAGCAGTACTTC. Its translation is CASSPGQGTYEQYF.

The rearrangement links TRBV30 to TRBJ2-1; 11 bases align to TRBD2. The CDR3 runs 15 residues. V was pared by 2 bases and J by 4 bases, with 4 bases of the junction left unmatched. The germline CDR1 and CDR2 sequences are GTSNPN and SVGIG (reference sequence). CDR3 sequence: CAWSPTSGRYNEQFF. CDR3 nucleotides: TGTGCCTGGAGTCCTACTAGCGGGAGATACAATGAGCAGTTCTTC.

The chain combines TRBV4-1 with TRBJ2-3; D may be TRBD2 (6 bases). From germline, CDR1 is MGHRA and CDR2 YSYEKL. The V end was cut by 4 bases, the J end by 3 bases, with 20 bases between. The CDR3 runs to 17 residues. The CDR3 DNA reads TGCGCCAGCAGCCCACCCTGGGTGGTAGCGGAAACAGATACGCAGTATTTT. Protein product: CASSPPWVVAETDTQYF.

This clone has only one observation. V and J are TRBV6-5 and TRBJ1-4; D ambiguous. Per the germline V gene, CDR1 is MNHEY and CDR2 is SVGAGI. This CDR3 contains 13 residues. Deletions cut 0 bases from V and 8 bases from J, with 7 bases between. CDR3 residues: CASSYSIEEKLFF. In nucleotides, the CDR3 is TGTGCCAGCAGTTACTCCATAGAAGAAAAACTGTTTTTT.

J is TRBJ2-7 and V is TRBV6-1; 7 bases are a match to TRBD2. The CDR3 loop spans 14 amino acids. The V and J ends lost 6 bases and 2 bases, in that order; junction bases with no gene match: 7. Looked up from germline, CDR1 is MNHNS and CDR2 is SASEGT. CDR3 DNA: TGTGCCAGCAGCCCGTGGGGGGGGGCCTACGAGCAGTACTTC. Residues: CASSPWGGAYEQYF.

The chain links TRBV4-1 to TRBJ2-2; 7 bases line up with TRBD2. Trimming took 1 base from V and 0 from J; bases not matched to a gene: 5. Germline values: CDR1 MGHRA, CDR2 YSYEKL. This CDR3 has 17 amino acids. The CDR3 nucleotides read TGCGCCAGCAGCCAAGGTGTCCTAGCGGCGAACACCGGGGAGCTGTTTTTT. It is translated as CASSQGVLAANTGELFF.

The CDR3 DNA reads TGTGCCAGCAGCCCGGGCCAACCCTACGAGCAGTACTTC. Amino acid sequence: CASSPGQPYEQYF. The rearrangement uses TRBV13 and TRBJ2-7, with D unclear. V was cut by 5 bases and J by 2 bases, with 10 bases left in between. This CDR3 region has 13 residues. In germline, CDR1 is PRHDT, CDR2 FYEKMQ (reference sequence).

The rearrangement joins TRBV7-2 to TRBJ2-2, with D maybe TRBD2 (6 bases). Germline V gives CDR1 SGHTA, CDR2 FQGNSA. Between the trimmed V and J ends, which lost 2 bases and 2 bases, there was a span of 12 bases. There are 16 residues in the CDR3. The CDR3 coding sequence is TGTGCCAGCAGCTTATTCGGGGGTTCAAACACCGGGGAGCTGTTTTTT. Its translation is CASSLFGGSNTGELFF.

The gene calls are TRBV19 and TRBJ1-1; D perhaps matches TRBD1 (5 bases). Germline V gives CDR1 LNHDA, CDR2 SQIVND (reference sequence). The V end lost 5 bases, the J end lost 4 bases, and 17 bases lay between the germline ends. The CDR3 contains 15 residues. CDR3 DNA: TGTGCCAGTAGTGTGGACACGGTCGGGGTCACTGAAGCTTTCTTT. Its protein product is CASSVDTVGVTEAFF.

V and J are TRBV5-1 and TRBJ1-1; TRBD1 is a possible D gene (5 bases). The germline V gene has CDR1 SGHRS and CDR2 YFSETQ. The CDR3 contains 13 residues. V shed 2 bases and J shed 10 bases, with 15 bases lying between them. In DNA, the CDR3 is TGCGCCAGCAGCTTAGCGGGGCCGGATCGAGCTTTCTTT. It codes for CASSLAGPDRAFF.

The chain recombines TRBV7-2 with TRBJ2-7; TRBD2 matches at 7 bases. CDR1 and CDR2 (germline): SGHTA, FQGNSA. Unmatched junction bases numbered 6, after V lost 0 bases and J lost 4 bases. CDR3 length: 15 residues. The CDR3 loop is CASSLAAGVGYEQYF. CDR3 sequence (DNA): TGTGCCAGCAGCTTAGCGGCGGGAGTAGGGTACGAGCAGTACTTC.

This sequence joins TRBV11-2 and TRBJ2-5; the D gene is possibly TRBD1 (5 bases). The CDR3 extends over 14 amino acids. The V gene's germline CDR1 is SGHAT and CDR2 FQNNGV. The ends were cut back, 5 bases at V and 5 bases at J, with 15 bases in the middle. In DNA, the CDR3 is TGTGCCAGCAGCCAATATAGTAAGGGGGAGACCCAGTACTTC. Protein: CASSQYSKGETQYF.

The chain combines TRBV4-1 with TRBJ1-5, with D uncertain. From germline, CDR1 is MGHRA and CDR2 YSYEKL. Trimming left V 0 bases short and J 3 bases short, with 12 bases between. The CDR3 runs 16 residues. The CDR3 region is CASSQDQNSYNQPQHF. The CDR3 region has the DNA TGCGCCAGCAGCCAAGATCAGAACAGTTACAATCAGCCCCAGCATTTT.

There are a few counts of this clone. The chain joins TRBV5-1 to TRBJ2-7; 10 bases are a match to TRBD2. The germline V gene encodes CDR1 SGHRS and CDR2 YFSETQ. V lost 2 bases, J lost 6 bases, and 5 bases stayed unmatched. This CDR3 comprises 14 residues. CDR3 sequence: CASSLSGRAAEQYF. CDR3 DNA: TGCGCCAGCAGCTTAAGCGGGAGGGCCGCCGAGCAGTACTTC. Full variable domain (rest looked up from reference TRBV5-1 and TRBJ2-7): KAGVTQTPRYLIKTRGQQVTLSCSPISGHRSVSWYQQTPGQGLQFLFEYFSETQRNKGNFPGRFSGRQFSNSRSEMNVSTLELGDSALYLCASSLSGRAAEQYFGPGTRLTVT.

This chain uses TRBV10-3 with TRBJ2-7; D is ambiguous. The germline V and J ends were trimmed by 0 bases and 5 bases, with 14 bases remaining between them. This CDR3 spans 15 amino acids. The germline CDR1 and CDR2 sequences are ENHRY and SYGVKD. The CDR3 spells CAISESILPSHEQYF. The CDR3 DNA sequence: TGTGCCATCAGTGAGTCGATCCTACCCAGCCACGAGCAGTACTTC.

The chain's CDR3 is CASSPRTPARPPYEQYF. In DNA form, the CDR3 reads TGTGCCAGCAGCCCCCGGACACCGGCGCGACCACCCTACGAGCAGTACTTC. This rearrangement joins TRBV5-4 to TRBJ2-7, with D possibly TRBD1 on 5 matching bases. V dropped 4 bases and J dropped 2 bases, with 22 bases sitting between them. The CDR3 totals 17 residues. Germline V gene lookup returns CDR1 SGHNT and CDR2 YYREEE (reference sequence).

The chain is built from TRBV28 and TRBJ1-3; no reliable D call. CDR3 length equals 16 residues. In germline, CDR1 is MDHEN, CDR2 SYDVKM. V lost 5 bases, J lost 9 bases, and 23 bases lay in between. This chain's CDR3 is CASSLIPTVRETTIYF. The CDR3, as DNA: TGTGCCAGCAGTCTAATACCCACCGTCCGTGAGACCACCATATATTTT.

This clone has only one observation. The chain combines TRBV5-1 with TRBJ2-1; 11 positions agree with TRBD2. Germline V gene sequence: CDR1 SGHRS, CDR2 YFSETQ. V lost 7 bases to trimming and J lost 4 bases; unmatched junction nucleotides: 7. The CDR3 is 15 residues long. The chain's CDR3 is CASHNLAGGYNEQFF. CDR3 bases: TGCGCCAGCCACAACCTAGCGGGAGGTTACAATGAGCAGTTCTTC.

The rearrangement uses TRBV11-3 and TRBJ2-1; 9 bases are a match to TRBD1. V trimming: 5 bases; J trimming: 8 bases; junction bases outside the gene matches: 10. CDR3 length: 15 residues. Germline V lookup: CDR1 SGHNT, CDR2 YENEEA. In nucleotides, the CDR3 is TGTGCCAGCAGCCCCGGGGGGACAGGGAAAGATGAGCAGTTCTTC. The encoded protein is CASSPGGTGKDEQFF.

The rearrangement joins TRBV7-9 to TRBJ1-2, with D possibly being TRBD1 (5 bases). The V gene lost 1 base and the J gene lost 6 bases, with 9 bases spanning the gap. This CDR3 spans 13 amino acids. Germline V gene lookup returns CDR1 SEHNR and CDR2 FQNEAQ (reference sequence). The CDR3 loop is CASSLVAGHGYTF. For the CDR3, the DNA is TGTGCCAGCAGCTTAGTTGCAGGGCATGGCTACACCTTC.

The chain combines TRBV5-1 with TRBJ1-2, with D unclear. This CDR3 contains 15 residues. Germline values: CDR1 SGHRS, CDR2 YFSETQ. V was pared by 3 bases and J by 10 bases, with 22 bases between. The DNA of the CDR3 is TGCGCCAGCAGCTGGGATGGAAGCGACTCGGTCGACTACACCTTC. Translation gives CASSWDGSDSVDYTF.